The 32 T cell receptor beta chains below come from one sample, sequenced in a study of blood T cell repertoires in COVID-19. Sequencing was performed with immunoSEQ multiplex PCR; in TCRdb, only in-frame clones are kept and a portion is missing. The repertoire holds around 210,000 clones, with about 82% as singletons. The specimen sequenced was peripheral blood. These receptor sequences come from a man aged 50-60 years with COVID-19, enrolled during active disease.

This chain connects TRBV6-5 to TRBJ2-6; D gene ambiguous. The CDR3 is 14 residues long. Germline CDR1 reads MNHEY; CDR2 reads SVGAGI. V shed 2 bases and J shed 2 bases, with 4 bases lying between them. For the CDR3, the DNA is TGTGCCAGCAGTTACGGCCCTGGGGCCAACGTCCTGACTTTC. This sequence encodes CASSYGPGANVLTF.

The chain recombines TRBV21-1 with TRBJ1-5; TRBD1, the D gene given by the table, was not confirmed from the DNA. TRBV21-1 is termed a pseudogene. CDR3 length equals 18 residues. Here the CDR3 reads CASSKGVPTGDHNQPQHF. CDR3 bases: TGTGCCAGCAGCAAAGGAGTCCCGACAGGGGATCATAATCAGCCCCAGCATTTT.

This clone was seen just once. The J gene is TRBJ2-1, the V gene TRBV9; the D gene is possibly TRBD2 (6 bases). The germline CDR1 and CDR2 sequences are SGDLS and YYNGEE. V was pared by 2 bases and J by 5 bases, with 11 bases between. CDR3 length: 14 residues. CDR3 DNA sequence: TGTGCCAGCAGCGTCCCGCGGGGAAACAATGAGCAGTTCTTC. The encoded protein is CASSVPRGNNEQFF.

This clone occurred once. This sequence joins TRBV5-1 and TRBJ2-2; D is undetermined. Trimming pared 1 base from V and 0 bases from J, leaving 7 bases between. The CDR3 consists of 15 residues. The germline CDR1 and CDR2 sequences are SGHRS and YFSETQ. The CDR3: CASSLPTPNTGELFF. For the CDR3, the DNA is TGCGCCAGCAGCTTGCCGACACCGAACACCGGGGAGCTGTTTTTT. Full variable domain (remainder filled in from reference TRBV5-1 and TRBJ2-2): KAGVTQTPRYLIKTRGQQVTLSCSPISGHRSVSWYQQTPGQGLQFLFEYFSETQRNKGNFPGRFSGRQFSNSRSEMNVSTLELGDSALYLCASSLPTPNTGELFFGEGSRLTVL.

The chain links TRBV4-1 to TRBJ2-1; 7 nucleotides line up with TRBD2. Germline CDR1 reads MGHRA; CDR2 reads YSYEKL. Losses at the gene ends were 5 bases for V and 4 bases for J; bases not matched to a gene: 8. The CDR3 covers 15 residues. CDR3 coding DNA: TGCGCCAGCAGCTCAGGGCGGGGGATATACAATGAGCAGTTCTTC. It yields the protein CASSSGRGIYNEQFF.

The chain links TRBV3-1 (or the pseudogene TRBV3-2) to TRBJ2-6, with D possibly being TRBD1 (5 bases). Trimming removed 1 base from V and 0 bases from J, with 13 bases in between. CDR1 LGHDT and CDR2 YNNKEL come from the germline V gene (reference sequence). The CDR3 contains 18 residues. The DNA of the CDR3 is TGTGCCAGCAGCCAAGTCCGGACACTGGTCTCTGGGGCCAACGTCCTGACTTTC. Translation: CASSQVRTLVSGANVLTF.

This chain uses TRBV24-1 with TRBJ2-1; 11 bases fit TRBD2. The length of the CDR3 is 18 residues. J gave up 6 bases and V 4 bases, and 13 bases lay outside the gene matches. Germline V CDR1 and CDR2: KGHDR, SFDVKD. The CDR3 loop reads CATSDPGSLAGGLNEQFF. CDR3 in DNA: TGTGCCACCAGTGACCCTGGGTCCCTAGCGGGGGGCCTCAATGAGCAGTTCTTC.

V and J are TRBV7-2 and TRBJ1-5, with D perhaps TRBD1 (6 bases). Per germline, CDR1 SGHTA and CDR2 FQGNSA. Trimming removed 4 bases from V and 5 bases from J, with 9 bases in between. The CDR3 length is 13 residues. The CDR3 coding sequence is TGTGCCAGCAGCTCATACAGGGATCAGCCCCAGCATTTT. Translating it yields CASSSYRDQPQHF.

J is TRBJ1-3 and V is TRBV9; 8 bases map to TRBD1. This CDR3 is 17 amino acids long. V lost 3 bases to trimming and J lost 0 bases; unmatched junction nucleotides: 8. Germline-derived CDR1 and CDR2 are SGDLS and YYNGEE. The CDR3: CASSDPGQAISGNTIYF. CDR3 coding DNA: TGTGCCAGCAGCGACCCGGGACAGGCGATCTCTGGAAACACCATATATTTT.

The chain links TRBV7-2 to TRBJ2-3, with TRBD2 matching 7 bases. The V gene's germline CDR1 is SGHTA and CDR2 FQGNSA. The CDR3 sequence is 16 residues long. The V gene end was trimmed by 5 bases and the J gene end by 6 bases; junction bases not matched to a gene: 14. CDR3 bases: TGTGCCAGCAGCCTGAAGGAGGGGAGGGGCTGGGATACGCAGTATTTT. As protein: CASSLKEGRGWDTQYF.

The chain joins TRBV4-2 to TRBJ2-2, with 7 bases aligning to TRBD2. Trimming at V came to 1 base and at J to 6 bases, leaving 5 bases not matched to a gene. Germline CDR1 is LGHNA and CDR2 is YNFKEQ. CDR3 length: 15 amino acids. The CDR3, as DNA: TGTGCCAGCAGCCAAGGGACTAGTATCCCCGGGGAGCTGTTTTTT. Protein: CASSQGTSIPGELFF.

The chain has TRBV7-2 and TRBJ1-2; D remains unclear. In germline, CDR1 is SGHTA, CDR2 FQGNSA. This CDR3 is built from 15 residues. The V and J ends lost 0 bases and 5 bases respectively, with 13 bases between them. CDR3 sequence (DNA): TGTGCCAGCAGCTTAGCGTCAGGCCTAGCATATGGCTACACCTTC. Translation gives CASSLASGLAYGYTF.

In DNA, the CDR3 is TGTGCCAGCAGTTCCCGACAGGGAAATTACAATGAGCAGTTCTTC. It yields the protein CASSSRQGNYNEQFF. The chain links TRBV6-5 to TRBJ2-1; 7 nucleotides line up with TRBD1. The CDR3 extends over 15 amino acids. The ends lost 4 bases at V and 4 bases at J; junction bases unmatched: 7. Per germline, CDR1 MNHEY and CDR2 SVGAGI.

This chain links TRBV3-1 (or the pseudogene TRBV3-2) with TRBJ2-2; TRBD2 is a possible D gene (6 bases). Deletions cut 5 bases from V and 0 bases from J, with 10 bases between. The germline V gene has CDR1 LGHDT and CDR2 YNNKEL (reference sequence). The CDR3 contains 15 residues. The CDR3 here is CASSVGLSNTGELFF. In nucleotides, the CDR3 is TGTGCCAGCAGCGTCGGACTATCGAACACCGGGGAGCTGTTTTTT.

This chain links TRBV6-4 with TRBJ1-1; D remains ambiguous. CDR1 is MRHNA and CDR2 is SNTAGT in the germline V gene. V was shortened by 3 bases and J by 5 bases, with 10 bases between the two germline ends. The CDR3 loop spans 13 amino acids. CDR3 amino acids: CASSESAGTEAFF. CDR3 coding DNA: TGTGCCAGCAGTGAGTCGGCGGGTACTGAAGCTTTCTTT.

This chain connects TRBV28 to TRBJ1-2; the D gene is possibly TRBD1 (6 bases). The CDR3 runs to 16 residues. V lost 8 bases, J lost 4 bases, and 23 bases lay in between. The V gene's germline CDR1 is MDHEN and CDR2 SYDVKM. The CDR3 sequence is CASSLIGVGAIYGYTF. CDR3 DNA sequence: TGTGCCAGCTCCCTCATCGGGGTGGGGGCTATCTATGGCTACACCTTC.

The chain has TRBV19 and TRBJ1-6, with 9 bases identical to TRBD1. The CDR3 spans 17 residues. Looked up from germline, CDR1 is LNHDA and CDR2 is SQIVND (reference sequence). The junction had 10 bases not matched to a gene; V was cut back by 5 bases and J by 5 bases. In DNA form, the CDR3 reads TGTGCCAGTAGTGTCGGACAGGGGCTCTACGATAATTCACCCCTCCACTTT. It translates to CASSVGQGLYDNSPLHF.

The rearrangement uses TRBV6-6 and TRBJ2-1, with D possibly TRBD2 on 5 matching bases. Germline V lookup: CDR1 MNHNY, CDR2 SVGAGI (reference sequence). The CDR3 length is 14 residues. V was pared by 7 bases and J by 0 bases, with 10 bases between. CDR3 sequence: CASTGGPSYNEQFF. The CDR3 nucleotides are TGTGCCAGCACAGGCGGGCCCTCCTACAATGAGCAGTTCTTC.

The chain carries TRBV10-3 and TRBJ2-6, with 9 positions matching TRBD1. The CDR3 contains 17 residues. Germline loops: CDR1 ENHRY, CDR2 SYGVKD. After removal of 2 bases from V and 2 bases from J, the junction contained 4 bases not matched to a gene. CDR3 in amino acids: CAISEGTGRAGANVLTF. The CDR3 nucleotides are TGTGCCATCAGTGAGGGGACAGGGAGAGCTGGGGCCAACGTCCTGACTTTC.

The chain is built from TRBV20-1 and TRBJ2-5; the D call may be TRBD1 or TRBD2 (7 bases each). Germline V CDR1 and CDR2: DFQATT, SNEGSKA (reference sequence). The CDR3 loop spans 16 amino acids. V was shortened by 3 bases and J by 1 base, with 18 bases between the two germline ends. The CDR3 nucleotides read TGCAGTGCTAGTGACAGGGCGGGGGCCCTCCAAGAGACCCAGTACTTC. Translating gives CSASDRAGALQETQYF.

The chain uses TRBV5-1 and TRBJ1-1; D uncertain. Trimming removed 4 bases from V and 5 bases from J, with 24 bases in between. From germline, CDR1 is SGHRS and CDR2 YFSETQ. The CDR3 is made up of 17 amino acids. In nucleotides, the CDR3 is TGCGCCAGCAGCCTCTATCTTGGGGAGAAAAGAGGGACTGAAGCTTTCTTT. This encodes CASSLYLGEKRGTEAFF.

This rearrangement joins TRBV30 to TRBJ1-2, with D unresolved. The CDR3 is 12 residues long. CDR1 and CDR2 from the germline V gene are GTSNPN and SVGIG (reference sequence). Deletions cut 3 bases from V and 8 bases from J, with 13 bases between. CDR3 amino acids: CAWSGIRRGYTF. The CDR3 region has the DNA TGTGCCTGGAGCGGGATCCGACGGGGCTACACCTTC.

The CDR3 region has the DNA TGTGCCAGCAGCCTCTCGTGGGCCAACGTCCTGACTTTC. Protein sequence: CASSLSWANVLTF. The V call is TRBV3-1 (or the pseudogene TRBV3-2), the J call TRBJ2-6; D not resolved. V was pared by 4 bases and J by 5 bases, with 6 bases between. This CDR3 has 13 amino acids. CDR1 and CDR2 (germline): LGHDT, YNNKEL (reference sequence).

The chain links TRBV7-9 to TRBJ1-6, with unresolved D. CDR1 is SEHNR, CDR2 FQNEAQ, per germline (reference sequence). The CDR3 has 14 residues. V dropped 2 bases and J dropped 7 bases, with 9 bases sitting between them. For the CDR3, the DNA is TGTGCCAGCAGCTTATCGGGGAAGAATTCACCCCTCCACTTT. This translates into CASSLSGKNSPLHF.

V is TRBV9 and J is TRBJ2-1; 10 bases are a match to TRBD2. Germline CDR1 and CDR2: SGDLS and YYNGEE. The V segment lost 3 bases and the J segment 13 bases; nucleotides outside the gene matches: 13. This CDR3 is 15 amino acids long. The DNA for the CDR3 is TGTGCCAGCAGCGAGCAAGCGGGGGGGCCGGTGGGTCAGTTCTTC. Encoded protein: CASSEQAGGPVGQFF.

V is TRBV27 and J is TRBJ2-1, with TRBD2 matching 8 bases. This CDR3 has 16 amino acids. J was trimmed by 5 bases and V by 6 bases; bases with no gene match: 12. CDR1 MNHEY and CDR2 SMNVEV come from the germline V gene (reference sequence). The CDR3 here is CASSHRRLAFNNEQFF. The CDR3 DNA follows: TGTGCCAGCAGCCACCGGAGACTAGCGTTCAACAATGAGCAGTTCTTC.

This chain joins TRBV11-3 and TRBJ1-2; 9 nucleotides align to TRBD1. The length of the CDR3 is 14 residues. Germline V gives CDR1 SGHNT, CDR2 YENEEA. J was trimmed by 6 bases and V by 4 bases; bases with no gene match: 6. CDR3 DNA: TGTGCCAGCAGCTCGACAGGGGGGATTCATGGCTACACCTTC. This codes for CASSSTGGIHGYTF. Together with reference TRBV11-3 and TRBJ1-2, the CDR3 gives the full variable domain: EAGVVQSPRYKIIEKKQPVAFWCNPISGHNTLYWYLQNLGQGPELLIRYENEEAVDDSQLPKDRFSAERLKGVDSTLKIQPAELGDSAVYLCASSSTGGIHGYTFGSGTRLTVV.

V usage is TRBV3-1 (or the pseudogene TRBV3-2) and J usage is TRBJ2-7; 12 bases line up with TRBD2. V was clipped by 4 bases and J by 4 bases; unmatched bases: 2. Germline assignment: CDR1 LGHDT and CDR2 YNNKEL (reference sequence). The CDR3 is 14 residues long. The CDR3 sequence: CASSPGLAGYEQYF. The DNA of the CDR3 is TGTGCCAGCAGCCCCGGACTAGCGGGGTACGAGCAGTACTTC.

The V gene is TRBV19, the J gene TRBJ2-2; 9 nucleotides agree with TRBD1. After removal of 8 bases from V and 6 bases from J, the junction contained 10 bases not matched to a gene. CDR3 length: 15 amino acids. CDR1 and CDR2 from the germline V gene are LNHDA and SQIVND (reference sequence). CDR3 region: CASSGRDRDAGELFF. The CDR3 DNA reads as TGTGCCAGTTCAGGTCGGGACAGGGACGCCGGGGAGCTGTTTTTT.

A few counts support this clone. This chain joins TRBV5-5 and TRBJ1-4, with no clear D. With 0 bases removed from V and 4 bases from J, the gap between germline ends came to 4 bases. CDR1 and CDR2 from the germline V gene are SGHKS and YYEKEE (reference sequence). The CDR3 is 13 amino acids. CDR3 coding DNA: TGTGCCAGCAGCTTGGCCGGTAATGAAAAACTGTTTTTT. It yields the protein CASSLAGNEKLFF.

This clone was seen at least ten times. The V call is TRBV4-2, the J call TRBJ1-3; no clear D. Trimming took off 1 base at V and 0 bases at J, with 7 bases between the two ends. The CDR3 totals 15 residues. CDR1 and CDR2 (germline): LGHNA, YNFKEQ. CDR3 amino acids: CASSQGPSSGNTIYF. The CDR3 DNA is TGTGCCAGCAGCCAAGGCCCTAGCTCTGGAAACACCATATATTTT.

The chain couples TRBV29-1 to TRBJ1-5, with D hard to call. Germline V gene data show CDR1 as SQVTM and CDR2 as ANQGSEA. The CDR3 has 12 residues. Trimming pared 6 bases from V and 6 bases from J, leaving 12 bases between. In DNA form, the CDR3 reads TGCAGCGTACTGGACTACGGTCAGCCCCAGCATTTT. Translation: CSVLDYGQPQHF.